This T cell receptor (beta chain) is drawn from a study of blood T cell repertoires in COVID-19. The overall study: Researchers got acute and convalescent COVID-19 samples from the United States, Italy and Spain. PBMCs, B-cell-depleted T cells, or T cells provided the cDNA or gDNA that made up the material.

CDR3 length equals 14 residues. In germline, CDR1 is LNHDA, CDR2 SQIVND (reference sequence). The V end was cut by 1 base, the J end by 5 bases, with 9 bases between. As originally analysed: For nucleated cells, counts were estimated from reference gene primer amplification. Using immunoSEQ multiplex PCR, the repertoire was profiled, and TCRdb retains in-frame clones only, with some absent. V, J and clone size reflect that table, while D and trimming were determined from the DNA. The sample yields around 140,000 clones, around 83% seen once. J is TRBJ1-5 and V is TRBV19, with D possibly being TRBD1 (6 bases). The source of this sequence is an older woman with acute or convalescent COVID-19. The sample was peripheral blood. The CDR3 nucleotides are TGTGCCAGTAGTATAGTCAGGGGCGATCAGCCCCAGCATTTT. It codes for CASSIVRGDQPQHF.